The 12 T cell receptor beta chains below all came from one sample that was sequenced in a study of T cells in Graves' hyperthyroidism and ophthalmopathy. RNA transcripts were the template for amplifying TCR beta CDR3 regions. Initially, a first-round RT-PCR of the TCR CDR3 employed the HTBI primer set. One entry per CDR3 protein, called by TCRdb with MiXCR from the multiplex PCR reads. The sample shows approximately 620,000 distinct CDR3 sequences, approximately 14% of them seen only once. Sequences were obtained from blood. The receptors were gathered from a woman aged 25 to 39 with Graves' hyperthyroidism that later progressed to Graves' ophthalmopathy.

The rearrangement joins TRBV27 to TRBJ2-7, with TRBD2 as a possible D gene (6 bases). V lost 3 bases and J 6 bases, leaving 12 bases between the germline ends. Germline V gene sequence: CDR1 MNHEY, CDR2 SMNVEV (reference sequence). This CDR3 comprises 13 residues. The chain's CDR3 is CASSLDSGIEQYF. The CDR3 DNA is TGTGCCAGCAGTTTGGATAGCGGTATCGAGCAGTACTTC.

The chain joins TRBV20-1 to TRBJ1-6; D uncertain. This CDR3 is built from 13 residues. Trimming took 2 bases from V and 8 from J, leaving 10 bases between them. Germline assignment: CDR1 DFQATT and CDR2 SNEGSKA (reference sequence). The CDR3 region is CSARQNLDSPLHF. The DNA for the CDR3 is TGCAGTGCTAGACAAAACTTGGATTCACCCCTCCACTTT.

This clonotype was picked up many times. The chain carries TRBV29-1 and TRBJ2-1, with 11 bases matching TRBD2. Germline V gives CDR1 SQVTM, CDR2 ANQGSEA. J lost 0 bases, V lost 6 bases, and 13 bases had no gene match. The CDR3 runs to 18 residues. The CDR3 reads CSVTGTSGFRSSYNEQFF. CDR3 sequence (DNA): TGCAGCGTGACCGGGACTAGCGGCTTCCGGAGCTCCTACAATGAGCAGTTCTTC.

V and J are TRBV19 and TRBJ2-5, with 10 bases matching TRBD1. The length of the CDR3 is 16 residues. J was trimmed by 4 bases and V by 5 bases; bases with no gene match: 10. The V gene's germline CDR1 is LNHDA and CDR2 SQIVND (reference sequence). The chain's CDR3 is CASSETGGSVGETQYF. CDR3 coding DNA: TGTGCCAGTAGTGAGACAGGGGGCTCGGTCGGAGAGACCCAGTACTTC. Full variable domain (remainder filled in from reference TRBV19 and TRBJ2-5): DGGITQSPKYLFRKEGQNVTLSCEQNLNHDAMYWYRQDPGQGLRLIYYSQIVNDFQKGDIAEGYSVSREKKESFPLTVTSAQKNPTAFYLCASSETGGSVGETQYFGPGTRLLVL.

This clonotype has a count of ten or more. The chain uses TRBV11-2 and TRBJ2-7; TRBD2 matches 15 bases. This CDR3 is 15 amino acids long. Trimming removed 5 bases from V and 4 bases from J; junction bases left unmatched: 3. Germline lookup yields CDR1 SGHAT and CDR2 FQNNGV. In DNA, the CDR3 is TGTGCCAGCAGCACGGGACTAGCGGGAGGATACGAGCAGTACTTC. Translated: CASSTGLAGGYEQYF.

This clonotype has ten or more counts. The rearrangement uses TRBV5-1 and TRBJ2-1; TRBD2 matches at 13 bases. CDR1 and CDR2 (germline): SGHRS, YFSETQ. Trimming cost V 3 bases and J 8 bases; bases outside gene matches: 11. The CDR3 is 17 amino acids. The CDR3 DNA reads as TGCGCCAGCAGCTCCCCGTCCGGGACTAGCGGGAACGATGAGCAGTTCTTC. Protein sequence: CASSSPSGTSGNDEQFF.

At least ten counts were recorded for this clonotype. This chain links TRBV12-3 or TRBV12-4 with TRBJ2-3; D is unclear. The CDR3 covers 12 residues. The germline V and J ends were trimmed by 3 bases and 8 bases, with 9 bases remaining between them. The CDR3 loop is CASSLTRGTQYF. In nucleotides, the CDR3 is TGTGCCAGCAGTTTGACGAGAGGTACGCAGTATTTT.

Ten or more counts support this clonotype. The chain couples TRBV28 to TRBJ1-1; no reliable D call. The CDR3 has 15 residues. The V and J ends lost 7 bases and 4 bases respectively, with 19 bases between them. Germline V gives CDR1 MDHEN, CDR2 SYDVKM. CDR3 coding DNA: TGTGCCAGCACCCTCGGCACAGTCGGGAGCACTGAAGCTTTCTTT. Translated: CASTLGTVGSTEAFF.

This clonotype has a handful of counts. The V gene is TRBV20-1, the J gene TRBJ1-4; D is ambiguous. Germline loops: CDR1 DFQATT, CDR2 SNEGSKA (reference sequence). This CDR3 has 12 residues. V lost 1 base and J 5 bases, leaving 5 bases between the germline ends. The CDR3 protein is CSARVRNEKLFF. The CDR3 coding sequence is TGCAGTGCTAGAGTGAGAAATGAAAAACTGTTTTTT.

This clonotype came up many times. The rearrangement joins TRBV2 to TRBJ2-3, with D unresolved. CDR1 and CDR2 (germline): SNHLY, FYNNEI. Trimming removed 4 bases from V and 2 bases from J, with 10 bases in between. CDR3 length: 14 amino acids. The CDR3 spells CASSAAEYTDTQYF. The CDR3 nucleotides are TGTGCCAGCAGTGCGGCGGAGTACACAGATACGCAGTATTTT.

The V and J genes are TRBV25-1 and TRBJ2-2; TRBD1 might be the D (5 bases). Trimming shortened V by 5 bases and J by 3 bases, and 13 bases separated the two germline ends. The CDR3 has 15 amino acids. Germline V gene lookup returns CDR1 MGHDK and CDR2 SYGVNS. The CDR3 DNA is TGTGCCAGCAGTAACCTCAGGGTTTACACCGGGGAGCTGTTTTTT. Encoded protein: CASSNLRVYTGELFF.

There are many counts of this clonotype. The chain carries TRBV11-2 and TRBJ2-1, with D tentatively TRBD2 (5 bases). The CDR3 spans 12 residues. Deletions cut 2 bases from V and 9 bases from J, with 8 bases between. The germline V gene encodes CDR1 SGHAT and CDR2 FQNNGV. The CDR3 loop reads CASSLNRGEQFF. The CDR3 DNA follows: TGTGCCAGCAGCTTAAACCGGGGTGAGCAGTTCTTC.